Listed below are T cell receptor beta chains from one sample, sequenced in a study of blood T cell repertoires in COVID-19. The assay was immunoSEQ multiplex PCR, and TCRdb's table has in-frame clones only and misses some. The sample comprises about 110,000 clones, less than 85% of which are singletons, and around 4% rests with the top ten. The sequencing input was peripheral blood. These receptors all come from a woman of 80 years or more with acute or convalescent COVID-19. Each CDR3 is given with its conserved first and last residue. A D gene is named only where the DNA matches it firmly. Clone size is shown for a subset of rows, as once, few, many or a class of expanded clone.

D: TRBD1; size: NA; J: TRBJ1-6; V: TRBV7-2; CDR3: CASSLALGGRSPLHF; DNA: TGTGCCAGCAGCTTAGCGTTAGGGGGCCGATCACCCCTCCACTTT
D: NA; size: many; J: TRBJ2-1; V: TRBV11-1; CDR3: CASTDRSSYNEQFF; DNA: TGTGCCAGCACAGACAGGAGCTCCTACAATGAGCAGTTCTTC
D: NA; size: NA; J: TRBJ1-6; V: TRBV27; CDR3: CASSTLQGSNSPLHF; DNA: TGTGCCAGCAGTACCCTACAGGGTTCGAATTCACCCCTCCACTTT
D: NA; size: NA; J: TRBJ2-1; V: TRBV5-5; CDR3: CASSSGLGSGSSYNEQFF; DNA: TGTGCCAGCAGCTCGGGTTTAGGAAGCGGATCATCCTACAATGAGCAGTTCTTC
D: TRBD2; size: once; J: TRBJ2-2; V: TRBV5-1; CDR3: CASSLQLAGEGQLFF; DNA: TGCGCCAGCAGCTTGCAACTAGCGGGAGAAGGTCAGCTGTTTTTT
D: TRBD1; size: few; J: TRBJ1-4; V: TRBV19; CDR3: CASSATGGAGEKLFF; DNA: TGTGCCAGTAGTGCAACAGGGGGCGCGGGGGAAAAACTGTTTTTT
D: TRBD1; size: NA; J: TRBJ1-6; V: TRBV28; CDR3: CASSTGGARNSPLHF; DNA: TGTGCCAGCAGTACAGGGGGCGCGAGAAATTCACCCCTCCACTTT
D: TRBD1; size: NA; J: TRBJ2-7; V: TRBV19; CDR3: CASRQDRVGEQYF; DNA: TGTGCCAGTAGACAGGACAGGGTCGGGGAGCAGTACTTC
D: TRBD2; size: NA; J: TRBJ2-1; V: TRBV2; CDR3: CASSSTTSGVFNEQFF; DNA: TGTGCCAGCAGTTCGACGACTAGCGGGGTTTTTAATGAGCAGTTCTTC
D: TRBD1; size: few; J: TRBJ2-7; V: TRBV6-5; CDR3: CASSFQTGTYEQYF; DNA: TGTGCCAGCAGTTTCCAGACAGGGACGTACGAGCAGTACTTC
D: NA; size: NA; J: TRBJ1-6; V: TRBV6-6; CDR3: CASEGRWNSPLHF; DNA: TGTGCCAGCGAGGGAAGGTGGAATTCACCCCTCCACTTT
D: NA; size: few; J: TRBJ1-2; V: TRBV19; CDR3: CASSILYRTDGYTF; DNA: TGTGCCAGTAGTATTTTGTACAGAACCGATGGCTACACCTTC
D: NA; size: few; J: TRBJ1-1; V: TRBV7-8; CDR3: CASSLNPDMNTEAFF; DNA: TGTGCCAGCAGCTTAAACCCGGACATGAACACTGAAGCTTTCTTT
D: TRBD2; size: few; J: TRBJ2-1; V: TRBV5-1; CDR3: CASSLVLAGGLGEQFF; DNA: TGCGCCAGCAGCTTGGTCCTAGCGGGGGGGCTTGGTGAGCAGTTCTTC
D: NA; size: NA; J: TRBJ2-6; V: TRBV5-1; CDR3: CASSLVAGTSGANVLTF; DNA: TGCGCCAGCAGCTTGGTGGCAGGCACATCTGGGGCCAACGTCCTGACTTTC
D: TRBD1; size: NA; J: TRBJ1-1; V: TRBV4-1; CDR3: CASSQDQAQDRGNTEAFF; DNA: TGCGCCAGCAGCCAAGATCAAGCCCAAGACAGGGGGAACACTGAAGCTTTCTTT
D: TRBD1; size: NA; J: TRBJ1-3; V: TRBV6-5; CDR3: CASSWGAQGFGNTIYF; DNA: TGTGCCAGCAGTTGGGGGGCACAGGGGTTTGGAAACACCATATATTTT
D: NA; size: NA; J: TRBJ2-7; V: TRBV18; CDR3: CASSPESEQYF; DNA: TGTGCCAGCTCACCAGAGAGTGAGCAGTACTTC
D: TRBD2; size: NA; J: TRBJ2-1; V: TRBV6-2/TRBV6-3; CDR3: CASTPGLAGTDEQFF; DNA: TGTGCCAGCACCCCGGGCCTAGCGGGAACCGATGAGCAGTTCTTC
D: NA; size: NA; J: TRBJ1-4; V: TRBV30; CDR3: CAWGGVINEKLFF; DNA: TGTGCCTGGGGAGGCGTCATTAATGAAAAACTGTTTTTT
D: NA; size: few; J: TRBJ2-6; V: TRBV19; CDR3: CASSSQGVSNVLTF; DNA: TGTGCCAGTAGTTCACAGGGAGTCTCCAACGTCCTGACTTTC